This T cell receptor (beta chain) was profiled in a study of beta chain features in type 1 diabetes. The overall study: Fewer than 140,000,000 sorted cells were examined across all samples.

Since all of the isolated RNA was reverse transcribed, expressed TCRB transcripts were what got sequenced. Profiled with immunoSEQ multiplex PCR; TCRdb holds only in-frame clones, not every one. The sample yields about 930,000 clones, roughly a sixth seen once. Germline V gives CDR1 MDHEN, CDR2 SYDVKM. Trimming removed 3 bases from V and 1 base from J, with 9 bases in between. The CDR3 loop spans 15 amino acids. The V gene is TRBV28, the J gene TRBJ2-2; D unresolved. The sequenced sample was naive CD4+ T cells from blood. This sequence was found in a woman younger than 30 in good health. The CDR3 DNA sequence: TGTGCCAGCAGTTTTTTCTGGGAGAACACCGGGGAGCTGTTTTTT. Its protein is CASSFFWENTGELFF.